This T cell receptor beta chain emerged from a study of identical twins. The study's findings and limits: Out-of-frame TCR alpha sharing observed in monozygotic twins exceeded model estimates. Fewer insertions characterized abundant cord blood beta clonotypes, whereas memory repertoires showed none.

The CDR3 length is 13 residues. From germline, CDR1 is SQVTM and CDR2 ANQGSEA. The V end was cut by 3 bases, the J end by 3 bases, with 9 bases between. This clonotype was seen ten or more times. Its target is unknown. TCRdb analysed the 5' RACE reads with MiXCR anew, one entry per CDR3 protein. Of about 690,000 distinct CDR3 sequences in the sample, roughly 6% were seen once. Sequenced: naive T cells sorted from blood. The rearrangement uses TRBV29-1 and TRBJ2-1, with D perhaps matching TRBD2 (6 bases). This TCR was sampled from a man between 18 and 35 years old in good health. The CDR3 sequence: CSVDLEGYNEQFF. The DNA of the CDR3 is TGCAGCGTTGATTTGGAGGGCTACAATGAGCAGTTCTTC.